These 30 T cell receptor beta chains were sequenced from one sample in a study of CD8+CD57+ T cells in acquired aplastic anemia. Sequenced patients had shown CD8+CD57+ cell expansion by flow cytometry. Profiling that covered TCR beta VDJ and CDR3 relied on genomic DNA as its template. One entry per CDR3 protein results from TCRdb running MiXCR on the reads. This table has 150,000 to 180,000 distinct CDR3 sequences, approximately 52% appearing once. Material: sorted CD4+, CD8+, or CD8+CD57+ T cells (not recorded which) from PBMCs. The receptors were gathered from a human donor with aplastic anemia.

CDR3 bases: TGTGCCATCATGGGACAGGGGGCGAATTCACCCCTCCACTTT. It translates to CAIMGQGANSPLHF. The chain combines TRBV10-3 with TRBJ1-6, with 12 bases aligning to TRBD1. The CDR3 length is 14 residues. CDR1 is ENHRY, CDR2 SYGVKD, per germline. J was trimmed by 7 bases and V by 7 bases; bases with no gene match: 2.

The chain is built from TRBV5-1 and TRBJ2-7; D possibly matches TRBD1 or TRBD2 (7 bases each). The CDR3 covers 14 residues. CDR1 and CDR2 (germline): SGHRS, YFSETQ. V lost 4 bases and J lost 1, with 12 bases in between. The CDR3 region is CASSGGGQSYEQYF. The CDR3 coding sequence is TGCGCCAGCAGCGGCGGGGGACAGTCCTACGAGCAGTACTTC.

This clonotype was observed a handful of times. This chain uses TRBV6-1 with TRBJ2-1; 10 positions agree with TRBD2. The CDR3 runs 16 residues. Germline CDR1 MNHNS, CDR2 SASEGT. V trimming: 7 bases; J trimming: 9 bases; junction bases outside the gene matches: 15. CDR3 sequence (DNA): TGTGCCAGCACCAGGACTAGCGGCACCTTGGGGTCTGAGCAGTTCTTC. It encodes CASTRTSGTLGSEQFF.

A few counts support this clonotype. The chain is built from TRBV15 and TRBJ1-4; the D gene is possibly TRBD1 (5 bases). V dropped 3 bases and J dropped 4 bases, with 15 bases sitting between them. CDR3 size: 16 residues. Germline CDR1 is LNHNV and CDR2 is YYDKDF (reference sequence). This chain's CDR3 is CATSRTAAKGNEKLFF. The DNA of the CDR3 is TGTGCCACCAGCAGGACAGCCGCCAAGGGTAATGAAAAACTGTTTTTT. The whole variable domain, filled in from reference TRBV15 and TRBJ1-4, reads DAMVIQNPRYQVTQFGKPVTLSCSQTLNHNVMYWYQQKSSQAPKLLFHYYDKDFNNEADTPDNFQSRRPNTSFCFLDIRSPGLGDTAMYLCATSRTAAKGNEKLFFGSGTQLSVL.

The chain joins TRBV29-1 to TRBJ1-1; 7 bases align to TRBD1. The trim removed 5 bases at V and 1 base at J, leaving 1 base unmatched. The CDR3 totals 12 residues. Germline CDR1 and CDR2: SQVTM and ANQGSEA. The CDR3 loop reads CSVRQGNTEAFF. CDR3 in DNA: TGCAGCGTTAGACAGGGGAACACTGAAGCTTTCTTT.

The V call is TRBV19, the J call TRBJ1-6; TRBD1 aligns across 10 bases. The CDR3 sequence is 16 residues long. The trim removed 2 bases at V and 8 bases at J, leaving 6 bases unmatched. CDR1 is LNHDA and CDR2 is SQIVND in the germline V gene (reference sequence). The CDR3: CASSITWTGGYSPLHF. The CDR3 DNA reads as TGTGCCAGTAGTATAACGTGGACAGGGGGATATTCACCCCTCCACTTT.

CDR3 sequence (DNA): TGTGCCACCGAGGGGGGGTACGGCTATGGCTACACCTTC. Translated: CATEGGYGYGYTF. The V call is TRBV24-1, the J call TRBJ1-2, with a possible D match to TRBD1 (6 bases). Looked up from germline, CDR1 is KGHDR and CDR2 is SFDVKD. The CDR3 loop spans 13 amino acids. V was clipped by 9 bases and J by 4 bases, with 14 bases between them.

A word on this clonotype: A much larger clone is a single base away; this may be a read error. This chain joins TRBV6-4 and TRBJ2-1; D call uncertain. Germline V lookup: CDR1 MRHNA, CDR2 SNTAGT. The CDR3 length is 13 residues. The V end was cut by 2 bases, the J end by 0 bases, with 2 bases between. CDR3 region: CASSDGSYNEQFF. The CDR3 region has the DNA TGTGCCAGCAGTGACGGCTCCTACAATGAGCAGTTCTTC.

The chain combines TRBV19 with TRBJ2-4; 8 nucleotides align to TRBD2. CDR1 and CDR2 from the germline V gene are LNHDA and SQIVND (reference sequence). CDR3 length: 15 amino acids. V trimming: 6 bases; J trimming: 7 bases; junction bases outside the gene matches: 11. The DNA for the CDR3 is TGTGCCAGTAGCCCCTCGGGCGGGGGGCCGAACATTCAGTACTTC. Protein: CASSPSGGGPNIQYF. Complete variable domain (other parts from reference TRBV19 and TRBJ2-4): DGGITQSPKYLFRKEGQNVTLSCEQNLNHDAMYWYRQDPGQGLRLIYYSQIVNDFQKGDIAEGYSVSREKKESFPLTVTSAQKNPTAFYLCASSPSGGGPNIQYFGAGTRLSVL.

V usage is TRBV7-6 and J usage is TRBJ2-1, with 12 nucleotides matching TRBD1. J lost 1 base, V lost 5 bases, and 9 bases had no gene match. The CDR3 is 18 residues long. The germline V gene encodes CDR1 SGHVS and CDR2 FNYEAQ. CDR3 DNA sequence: TGTGCCAGCAGCCCCGGGACAGGGGGCGAGGGGTCCTACAATGAGCAGTTCTTC. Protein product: CASSPGTGGEGSYNEQFF.

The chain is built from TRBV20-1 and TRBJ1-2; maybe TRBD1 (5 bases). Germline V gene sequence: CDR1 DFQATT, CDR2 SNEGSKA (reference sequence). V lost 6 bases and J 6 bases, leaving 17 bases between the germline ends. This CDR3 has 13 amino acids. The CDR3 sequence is CSAPSIGGNGYTF. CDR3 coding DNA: TGCAGTGCCCCTAGTATCGGGGGGAATGGCTACACCTTC.

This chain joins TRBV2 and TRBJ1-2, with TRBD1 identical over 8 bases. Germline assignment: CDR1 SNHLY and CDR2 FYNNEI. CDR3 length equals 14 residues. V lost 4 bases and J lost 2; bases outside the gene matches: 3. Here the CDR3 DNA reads TGTGCCAGCAGTGGACGACAGGGGAACTATGGCTACACCTTC. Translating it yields CASSGRQGNYGYTF.

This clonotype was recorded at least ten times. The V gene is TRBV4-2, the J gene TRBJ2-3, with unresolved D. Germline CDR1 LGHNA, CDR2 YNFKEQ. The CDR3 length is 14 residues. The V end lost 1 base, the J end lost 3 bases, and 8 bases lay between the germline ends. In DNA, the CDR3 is TGTGCCAGCAGCCAAGGAAGAGAAACAGATACGCAGTATTTT. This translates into CASSQGRETDTQYF.

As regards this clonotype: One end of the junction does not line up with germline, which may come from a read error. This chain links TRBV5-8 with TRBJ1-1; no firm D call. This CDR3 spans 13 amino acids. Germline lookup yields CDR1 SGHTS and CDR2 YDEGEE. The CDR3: CASGLGNGRDAFF. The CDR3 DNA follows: TGTGCCAGCGGCTTGGGTAACGGGAGAGACGCTTTCTTT.

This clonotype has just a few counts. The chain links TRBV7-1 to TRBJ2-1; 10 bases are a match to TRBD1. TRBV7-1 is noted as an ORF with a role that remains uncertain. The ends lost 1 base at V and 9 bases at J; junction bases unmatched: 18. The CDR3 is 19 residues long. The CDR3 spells CASSSGPSRRDRGGGEQFF. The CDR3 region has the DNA TGTGCCAGCAGCTCAGGTCCCTCCCGCCGGGACAGGGGTGGCGGTGAGCAGTTCTTC.

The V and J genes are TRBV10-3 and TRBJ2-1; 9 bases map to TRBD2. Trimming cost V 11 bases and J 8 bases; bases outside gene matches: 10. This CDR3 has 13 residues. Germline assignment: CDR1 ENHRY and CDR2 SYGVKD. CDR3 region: CALRTSDSDEQFF. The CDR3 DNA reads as TGTGCCTTACGGACTAGCGATTCCGATGAGCAGTTCTTC.

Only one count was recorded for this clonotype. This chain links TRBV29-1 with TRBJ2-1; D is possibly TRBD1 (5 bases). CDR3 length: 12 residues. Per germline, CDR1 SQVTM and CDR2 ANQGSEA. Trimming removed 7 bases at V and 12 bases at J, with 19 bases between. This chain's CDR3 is CSARGPDDVQFF. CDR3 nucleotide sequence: TGCAGCGCTAGGGGCCCAGATGATGTGCAGTTCTTC.

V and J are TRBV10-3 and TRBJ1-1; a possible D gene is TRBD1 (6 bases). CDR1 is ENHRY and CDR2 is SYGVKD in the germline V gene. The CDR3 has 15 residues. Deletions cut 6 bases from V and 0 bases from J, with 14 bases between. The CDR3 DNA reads TGTGCCATCAGCGACACAGGGAAAATGAACACTGAAGCTTTCTTT. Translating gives CAISDTGKMNTEAFF.

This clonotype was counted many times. The CDR3 DNA reads as TGTGCCAGTGTGGGGGCAGCGAATGAAAAACTGTTTTTT. It encodes CASVGAANEKLFF. J is TRBJ1-4 and V is TRBV6-6; D possibly corresponds to TRBD1 (6 bases). Deletions cut 9 bases from V and 5 bases from J, with 13 bases between. This CDR3 has 13 amino acids. Germline V gene data show CDR1 as MNHNY and CDR2 as SVGAGI (reference sequence).

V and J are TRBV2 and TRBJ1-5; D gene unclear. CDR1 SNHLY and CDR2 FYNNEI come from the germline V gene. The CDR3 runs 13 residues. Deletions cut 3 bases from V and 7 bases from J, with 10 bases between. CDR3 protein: CASSDWGSQPQHF. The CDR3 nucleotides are TGTGCCAGCAGTGATTGGGGTTCGCAGCCCCAGCATTTT. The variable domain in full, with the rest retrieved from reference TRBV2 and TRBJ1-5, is EPEVTQTPSHQVTQMGQEVILRCVPISNHLYFYWYRQILGQKVEFLVSFYNNEISEKSEIFDDQFSVERPDGSNFTLKIRSTKLEDSAMYFCASSDWGSQPQHFGDGTRLSIL.

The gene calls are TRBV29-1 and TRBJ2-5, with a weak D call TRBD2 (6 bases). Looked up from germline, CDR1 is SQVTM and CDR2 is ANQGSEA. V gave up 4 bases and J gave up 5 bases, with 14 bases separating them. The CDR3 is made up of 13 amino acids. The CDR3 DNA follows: TGCAGCGTTGTACCTGCGGGGAGGGAGACCCAGTACTTC. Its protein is CSVVPAGRETQYF. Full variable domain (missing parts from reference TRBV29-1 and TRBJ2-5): SAVISQKPSRDICQRGTSLTIQCQVDSQVTMMFWYRQQPGQSLTLIATANQGSEATYESGFVIDKFPISRPNLTFSTLTVSNMSPEDSSIYLCSVVPAGRETQYFGPGTRLLVL.

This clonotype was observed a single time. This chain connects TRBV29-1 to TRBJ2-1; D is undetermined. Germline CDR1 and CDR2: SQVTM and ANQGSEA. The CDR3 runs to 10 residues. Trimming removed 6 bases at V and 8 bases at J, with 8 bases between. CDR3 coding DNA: TGCAGCGTCGACATCGATGAGCAGTTCTTC. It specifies CSVDIDEQFF.

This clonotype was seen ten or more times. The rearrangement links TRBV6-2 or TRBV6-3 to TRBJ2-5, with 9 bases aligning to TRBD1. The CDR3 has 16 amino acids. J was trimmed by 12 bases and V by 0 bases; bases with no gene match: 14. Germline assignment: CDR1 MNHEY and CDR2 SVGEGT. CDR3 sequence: CASSYSSRDRVDQEYF. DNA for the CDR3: TGTGCCAGCAGTTACTCATCCCGGGACAGGGTGGACCAAGAGTACTTC.

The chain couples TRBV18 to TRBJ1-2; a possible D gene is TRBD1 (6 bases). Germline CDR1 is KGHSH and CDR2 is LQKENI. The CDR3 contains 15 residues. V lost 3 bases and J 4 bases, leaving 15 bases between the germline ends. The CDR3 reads CASSPRQVSLYGYTF. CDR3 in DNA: TGTGCCAGCTCACCTAGACAGGTATCCCTCTATGGCTACACCTTC.

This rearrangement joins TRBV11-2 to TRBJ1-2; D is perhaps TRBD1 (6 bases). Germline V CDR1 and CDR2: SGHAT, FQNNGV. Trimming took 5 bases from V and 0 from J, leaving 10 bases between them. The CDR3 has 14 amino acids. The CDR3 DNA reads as TGTGCCAGCAGCACGGGACAATCTAACTATGGCTACACCTTC. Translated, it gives CASSTGQSNYGYTF.

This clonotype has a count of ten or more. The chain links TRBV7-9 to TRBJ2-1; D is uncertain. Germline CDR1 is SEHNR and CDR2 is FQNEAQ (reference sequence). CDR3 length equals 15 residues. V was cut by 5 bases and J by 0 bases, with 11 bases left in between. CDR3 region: CASSPLRSSYNEQFF. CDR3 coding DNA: TGTGCCAGCAGCCCTTTGAGGAGCTCCTACAATGAGCAGTTCTTC.

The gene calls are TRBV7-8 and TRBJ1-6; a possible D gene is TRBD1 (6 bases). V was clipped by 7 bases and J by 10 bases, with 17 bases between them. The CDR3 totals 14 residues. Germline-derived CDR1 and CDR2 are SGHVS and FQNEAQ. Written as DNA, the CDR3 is TGTGCCAGCACCCCACTACAGGGTAACTCACCCCTCCACTTT. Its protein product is CASTPLQGNSPLHF.

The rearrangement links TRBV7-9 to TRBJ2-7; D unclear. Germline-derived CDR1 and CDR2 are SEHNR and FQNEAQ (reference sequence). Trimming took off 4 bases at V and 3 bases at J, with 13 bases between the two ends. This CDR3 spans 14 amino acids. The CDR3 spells CASSYSVVSYEQYF. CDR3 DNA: TGTGCCAGCAGCTATTCGGTTGTAAGCTACGAGCAGTACTTC.

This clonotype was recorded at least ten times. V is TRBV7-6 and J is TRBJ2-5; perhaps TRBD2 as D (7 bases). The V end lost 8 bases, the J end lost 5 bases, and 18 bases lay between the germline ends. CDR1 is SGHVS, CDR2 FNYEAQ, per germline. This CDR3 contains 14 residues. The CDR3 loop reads CASGGRGGKETQYF. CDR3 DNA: TGTGCCAGCGGAGGGAGGGGGGGGAAGGAGACCCAGTACTTC.

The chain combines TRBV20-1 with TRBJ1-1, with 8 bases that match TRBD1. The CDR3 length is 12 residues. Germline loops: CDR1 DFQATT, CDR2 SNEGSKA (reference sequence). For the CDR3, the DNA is TGCAGCGGACAGGGAGATGGCACTGAAGCTTTCTTT. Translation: CSGQGDGTEAFF.